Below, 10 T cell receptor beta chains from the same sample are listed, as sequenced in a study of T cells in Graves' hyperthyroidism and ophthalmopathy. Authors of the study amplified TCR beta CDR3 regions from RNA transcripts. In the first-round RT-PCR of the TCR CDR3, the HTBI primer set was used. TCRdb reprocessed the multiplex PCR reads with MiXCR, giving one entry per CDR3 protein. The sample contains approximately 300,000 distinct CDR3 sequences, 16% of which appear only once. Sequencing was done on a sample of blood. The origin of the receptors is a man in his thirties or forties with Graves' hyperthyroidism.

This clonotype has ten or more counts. CDR3 DNA sequence: TGTGCCAGCGATTGGGAGCAGTACTTC. This encodes CASDWEQYF. The rearrangement joins TRBV2 to TRBJ2-7; D call uncertain. V gave up 8 bases and J gave up 7 bases, with 6 bases separating them. The CDR3 is 9 amino acids. Germline V CDR1 and CDR2: SNHLY, FYNNEI.

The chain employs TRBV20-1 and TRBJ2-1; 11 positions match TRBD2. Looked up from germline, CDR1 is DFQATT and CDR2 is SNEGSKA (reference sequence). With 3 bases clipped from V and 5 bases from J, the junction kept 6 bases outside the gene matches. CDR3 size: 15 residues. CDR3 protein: CSASLAGGPDNEQFF. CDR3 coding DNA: TGCAGTGCTAGCCTAGCGGGGGGACCTGACAATGAGCAGTTCTTC.

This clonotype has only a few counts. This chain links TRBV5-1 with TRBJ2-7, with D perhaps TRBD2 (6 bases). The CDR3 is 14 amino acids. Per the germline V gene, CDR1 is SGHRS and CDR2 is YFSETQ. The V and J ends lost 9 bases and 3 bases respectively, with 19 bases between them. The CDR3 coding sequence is TGCGCCAACCCTGAAGGGACTTCGGACTACGAGCAGTACTTC. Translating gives CANPEGTSDYEQYF.

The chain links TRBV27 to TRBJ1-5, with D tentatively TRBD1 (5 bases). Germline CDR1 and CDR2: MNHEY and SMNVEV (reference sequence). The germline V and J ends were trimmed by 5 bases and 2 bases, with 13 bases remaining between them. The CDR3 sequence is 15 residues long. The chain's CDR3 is CASSPNRWGNQPQHF. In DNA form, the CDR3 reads TGTGCCAGCAGTCCCAACAGGTGGGGCAATCAGCCCCAGCATTTT.

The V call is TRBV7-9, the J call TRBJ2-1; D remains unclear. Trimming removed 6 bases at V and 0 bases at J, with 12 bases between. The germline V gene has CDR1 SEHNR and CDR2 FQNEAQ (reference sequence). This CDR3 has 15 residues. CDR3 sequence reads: CASRSRVGSYNEQFF. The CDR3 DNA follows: TGTGCCAGCAGGTCAAGGGTGGGCTCCTACAATGAGCAGTTCTTC.

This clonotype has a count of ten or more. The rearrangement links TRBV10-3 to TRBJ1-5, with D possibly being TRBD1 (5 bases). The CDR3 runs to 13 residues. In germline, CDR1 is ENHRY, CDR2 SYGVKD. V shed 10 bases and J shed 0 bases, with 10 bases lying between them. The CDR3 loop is CATRDGSNQPQHF. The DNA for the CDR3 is TGTGCCACGAGGGACGGTAGCAATCAGCCCCAGCATTTT.

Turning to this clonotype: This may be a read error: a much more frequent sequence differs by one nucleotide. The CDR3 DNA follows: TGCAGTGCACCGGGACAGGGTAGCTACGATGAGCAGTTCTTC. Translating it yields CSAPGQGSYDEQFF. The V and J genes are TRBV20-1 and TRBJ2-1; 9 bases are a match to TRBD1. In germline, CDR1 is DFQATT, CDR2 SNEGSKA (reference sequence). The CDR3 length is 14 residues.

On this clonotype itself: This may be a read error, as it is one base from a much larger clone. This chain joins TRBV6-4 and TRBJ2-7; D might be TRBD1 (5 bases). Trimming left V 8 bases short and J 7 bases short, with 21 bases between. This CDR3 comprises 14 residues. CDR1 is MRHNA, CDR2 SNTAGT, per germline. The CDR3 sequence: CASPEPHRSWEQYF. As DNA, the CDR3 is TGTGCCAGCCCAGAGCCCCACAGGAGTTGGGAGCAGTACTTC.

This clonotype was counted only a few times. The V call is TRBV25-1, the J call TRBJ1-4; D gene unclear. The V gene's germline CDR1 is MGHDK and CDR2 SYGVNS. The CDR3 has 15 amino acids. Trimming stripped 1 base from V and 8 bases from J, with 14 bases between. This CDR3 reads CASSESRLGREKLFF. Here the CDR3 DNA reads TGTGCCAGCAGTGAATCACGGTTAGGTCGGGAAAAACTGTTTTTT.

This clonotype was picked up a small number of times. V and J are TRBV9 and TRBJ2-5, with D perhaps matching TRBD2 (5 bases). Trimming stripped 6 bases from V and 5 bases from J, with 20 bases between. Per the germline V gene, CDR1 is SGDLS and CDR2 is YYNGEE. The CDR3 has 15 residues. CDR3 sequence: CASTRASGMGETQYF. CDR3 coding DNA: TGTGCCAGCACCCGAGCGTCCGGGATGGGGGAGACCCAGTACTTC.